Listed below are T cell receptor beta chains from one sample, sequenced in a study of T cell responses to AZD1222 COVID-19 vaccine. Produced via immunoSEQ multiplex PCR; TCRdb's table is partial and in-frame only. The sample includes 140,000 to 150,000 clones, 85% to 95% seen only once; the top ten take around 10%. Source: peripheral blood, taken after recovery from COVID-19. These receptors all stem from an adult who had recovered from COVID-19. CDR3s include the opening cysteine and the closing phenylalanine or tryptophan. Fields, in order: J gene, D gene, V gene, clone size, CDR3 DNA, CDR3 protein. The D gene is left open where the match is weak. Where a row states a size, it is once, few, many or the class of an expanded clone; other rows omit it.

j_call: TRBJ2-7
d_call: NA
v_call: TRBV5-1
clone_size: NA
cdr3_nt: TGCGCCAGCAGCTTGGGGGAACTAGTACCCTACGAGCAGTACTTC
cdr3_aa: CASSLGELVPYEQYF

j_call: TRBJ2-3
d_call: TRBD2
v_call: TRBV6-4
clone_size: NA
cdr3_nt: TGTGCCAGCAGCAACCGAGGACTAGCGGGAGGGCCAACAGATACGCAGTATTTT
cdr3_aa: CASSNRGLAGGPTDTQYF

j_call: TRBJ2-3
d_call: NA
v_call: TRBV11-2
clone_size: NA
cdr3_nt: TGTGCCAGCACCAGCACAGATACGCAGTATTTT
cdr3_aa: CASTSTDTQYF

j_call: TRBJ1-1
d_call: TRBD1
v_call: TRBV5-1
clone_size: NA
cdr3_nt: TGCGCCAGCAGCTCCTCACAGGGGAGGGACACTGAAGCTTTCTTT
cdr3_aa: CASSSSQGRDTEAFF

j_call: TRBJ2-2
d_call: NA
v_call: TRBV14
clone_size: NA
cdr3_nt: TGTGCCAGCAGCCCTCACAGGGCCGGGGAGCTGTTTTTT
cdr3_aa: CASSPHRAGELFF

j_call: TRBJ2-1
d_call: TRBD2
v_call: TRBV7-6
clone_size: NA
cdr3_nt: TGTGCCAGCACCTCGCTTGAGGCTAGCGGGAGGGCCGTTCATGAGCAGTTCTTC
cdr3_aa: CASTSLEASGRAVHEQFF

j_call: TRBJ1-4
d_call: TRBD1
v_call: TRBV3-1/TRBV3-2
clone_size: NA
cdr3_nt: TGTGCCAGCAGCCGACCCGGCAGGGGGGTTGAAAAACTGTTTTTT
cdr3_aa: CASSRPGRGVEKLFF

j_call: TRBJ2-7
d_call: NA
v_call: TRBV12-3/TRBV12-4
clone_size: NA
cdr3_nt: TGTGCCAGCAGTCCTCAGGGGTACGAGCAGTACTTC
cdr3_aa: CASSPQGYEQYF

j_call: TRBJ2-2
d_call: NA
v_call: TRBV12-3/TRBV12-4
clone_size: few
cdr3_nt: TGTGCCAGCAGTTTGAGGGCTTCCGGGGAGCTGTTTTTT
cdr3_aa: CASSLRASGELFF

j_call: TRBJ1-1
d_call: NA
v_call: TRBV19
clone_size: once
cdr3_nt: TGTGCCAGTAGTATCGGCGAGGGATTAACTGAAGCTTTCTTT
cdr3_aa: CASSIGEGLTEAFF

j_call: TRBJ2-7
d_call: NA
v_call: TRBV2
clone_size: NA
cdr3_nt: TGTGCCAGCAGCGATATGACAGACCAGAGCTCCTACGAGCAGTACTTC
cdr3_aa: CASSDMTDQSSYEQYF

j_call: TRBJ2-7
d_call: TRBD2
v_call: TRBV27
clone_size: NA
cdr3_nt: TGTGCCAGCGACTCCCTTCGGGGTAGCGGGAGTCTCGAGCAGTACTTC
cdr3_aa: CASDSLRGSGSLEQYF

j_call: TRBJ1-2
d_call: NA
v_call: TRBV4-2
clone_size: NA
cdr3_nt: TGTGCCAGCAGCCAAGTTCAAGGCTCAACGGGGGGCTACACCTTC
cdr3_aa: CASSQVQGSTGGYTF

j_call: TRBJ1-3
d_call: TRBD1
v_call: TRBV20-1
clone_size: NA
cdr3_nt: TGCAGTGCTAGTGGGACAGGGGGTAGAGCCTTTAAAAACACCATATATTTT
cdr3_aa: CSASGTGGRAFKNTIYF

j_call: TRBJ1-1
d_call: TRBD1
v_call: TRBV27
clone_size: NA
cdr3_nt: TGTGCCAGCAGTTTACTTGGGACAGGGAAAAAGGACACTGAAGCTTTCTTT
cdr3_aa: CASSLLGTGKKDTEAFF

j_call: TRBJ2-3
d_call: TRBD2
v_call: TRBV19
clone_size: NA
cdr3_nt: TGTGCCAGTAGTATTGGTCCAGCGGGAGGCACAGATACGCAGTATTTT
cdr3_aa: CASSIGPAGGTDTQYF

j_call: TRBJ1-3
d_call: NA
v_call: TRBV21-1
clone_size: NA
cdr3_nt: TGTGCCAGCAGCAAATCTGGCCGGTGCTCTGGAAACACCATATATTTT
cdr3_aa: CASSKSGRCSGNTIYF

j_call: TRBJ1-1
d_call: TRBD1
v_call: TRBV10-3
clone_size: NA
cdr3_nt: TGTGCCTCCGAGGGGGCACCGAACACTGAAGCTTTCTTT
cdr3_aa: CASEGAPNTEAFF

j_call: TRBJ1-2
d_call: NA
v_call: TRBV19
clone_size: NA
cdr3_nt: TGTGCCAGTAGTCCCGAGGGTGGACAGTATGGCTACACCTTC
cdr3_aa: CASSPEGGQYGYTF

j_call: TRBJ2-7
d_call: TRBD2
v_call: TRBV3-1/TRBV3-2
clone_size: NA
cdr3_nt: TGTGCCAGCAGCCGGGACTATTTCTACGAGCAGTACTTC
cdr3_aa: CASSRDYFYEQYF

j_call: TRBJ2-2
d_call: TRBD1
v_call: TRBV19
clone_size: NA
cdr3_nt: TGTGCCAGTAGTACTGGGACAGGCGCGAACACCGGGGAGCTGTTTTTT
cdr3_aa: CASSTGTGANTGELFF

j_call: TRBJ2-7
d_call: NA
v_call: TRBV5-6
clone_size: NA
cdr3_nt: TGTGCCAGCAGCGAACAGGGACCCCGCTACGAGCAGTACTTC
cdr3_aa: CASSEQGPRYEQYF

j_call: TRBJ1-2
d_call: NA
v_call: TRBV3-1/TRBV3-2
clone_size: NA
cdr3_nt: TGTGCCAGCAGCCAAGGGTGGACACTGAATGGCTACACCTTC
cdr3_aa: CASSQGWTLNGYTF

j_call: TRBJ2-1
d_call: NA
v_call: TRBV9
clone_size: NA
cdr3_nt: TGTGCCAGCAGCCCTTCTGGGCGGTCATACAATGAGCAGTTCTTC
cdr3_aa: CASSPSGRSYNEQFF

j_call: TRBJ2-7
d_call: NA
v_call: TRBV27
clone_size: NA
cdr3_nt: TGTGCCAGCAGTTTAACGAAGCGGGACGAGCAGTACTTC
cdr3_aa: CASSLTKRDEQYF

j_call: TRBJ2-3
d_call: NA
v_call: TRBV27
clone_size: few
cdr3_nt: TGTGCCAGCAGTTTGGTGCTTGGACGGACAGATACGCAGTATTTT
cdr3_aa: CASSLVLGRTDTQYF

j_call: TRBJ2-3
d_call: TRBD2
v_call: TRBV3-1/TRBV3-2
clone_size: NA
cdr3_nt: TGTGCCAGCAGCCGCCGACTAGCGGTCACAGATACGCAGTATTTT
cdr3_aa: CASSRRLAVTDTQYF

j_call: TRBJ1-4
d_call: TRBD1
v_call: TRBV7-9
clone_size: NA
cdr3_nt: TGTGCCAGCAGCTCGGGACAGAGTAATGAAAAACTGTTTTTT
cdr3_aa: CASSSGQSNEKLFF

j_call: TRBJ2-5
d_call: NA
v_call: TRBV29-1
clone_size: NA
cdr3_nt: TGCAGCGTTAGGATAGAGACCCAGTACTTC
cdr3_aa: CSVRIETQYF

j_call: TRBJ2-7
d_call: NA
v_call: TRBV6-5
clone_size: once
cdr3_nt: TGTGCCAGCGGTCTTAGGGAAGCTTACGAGCAGTACTTC
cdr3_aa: CASGLREAYEQYF

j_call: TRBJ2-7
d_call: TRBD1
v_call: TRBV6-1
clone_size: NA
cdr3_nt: TGTGCCAGCAGTGAAGAGGGGACAGGGGAATTATACGAGCAGTACTTC
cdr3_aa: CASSEEGTGELYEQYF

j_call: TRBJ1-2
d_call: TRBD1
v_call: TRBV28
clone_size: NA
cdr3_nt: TGTGCCACCTTCGGGGGGGGCAGGGGGAACTATGGCTACACCTTC
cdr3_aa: CATFGGGRGNYGYTF

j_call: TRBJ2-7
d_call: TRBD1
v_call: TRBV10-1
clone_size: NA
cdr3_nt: TGCGCCAGCAGTGAAGTGGACAGGGGGTCCCCCTACGAGCAGTACTTC
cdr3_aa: CASSEVDRGSPYEQYF

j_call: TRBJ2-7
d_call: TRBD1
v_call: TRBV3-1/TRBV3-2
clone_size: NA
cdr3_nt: TGTGCCAGCAGCCAATACCGGGACAGGGTCCCATGGTACTTC
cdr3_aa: CASSQYRDRVPWYF

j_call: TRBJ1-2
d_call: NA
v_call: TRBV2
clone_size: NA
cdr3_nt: TGTGCCAGCACTATAGAGACAGTGGCGCGCGGCTACACCTTC
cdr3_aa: CASTIETVARGYTF

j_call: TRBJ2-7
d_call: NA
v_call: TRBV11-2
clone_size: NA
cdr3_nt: TGTGCCAGCAGCTTAACCCTGTCCTACGAGCAGTACTTC
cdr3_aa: CASSLTLSYEQYF

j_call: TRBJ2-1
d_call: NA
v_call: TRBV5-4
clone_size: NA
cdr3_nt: TGTGCCAGCAGCTTGAGCGAGGGGGACGCTGAGCAGTTCTTC
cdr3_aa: CASSLSEGDAEQFF

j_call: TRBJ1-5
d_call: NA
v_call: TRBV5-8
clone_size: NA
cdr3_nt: TGTGCCAGCAGCATGCGGCAGGGCTTTCAGCCCCAGCATTTT
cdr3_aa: CASSMRQGFQPQHF

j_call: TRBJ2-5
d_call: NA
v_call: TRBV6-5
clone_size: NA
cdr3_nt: TGTGCCAGCAGCAGGCGTGAGACCCAGTACTTC
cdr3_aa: CASSRRETQYF

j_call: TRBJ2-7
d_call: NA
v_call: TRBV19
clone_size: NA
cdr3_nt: TGTGCCAGTAGTATAAGAGGACGGGTGGGCTCCTACGAGCAGTACTTC
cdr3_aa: CASSIRGRVGSYEQYF

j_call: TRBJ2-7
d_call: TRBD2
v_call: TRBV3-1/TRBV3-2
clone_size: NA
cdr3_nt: TGTGCCAGCAGCCAAGGGGTAGCGGGCTCCTACGAGCAGTACTTC
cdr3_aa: CASSQGVAGSYEQYF

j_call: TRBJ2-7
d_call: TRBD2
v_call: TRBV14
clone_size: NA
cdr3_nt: TGTGCCAGCAGCCAACGCCAACTAGCGGGAGTCTACGAGCAGTACTTC
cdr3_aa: CASSQRQLAGVYEQYF

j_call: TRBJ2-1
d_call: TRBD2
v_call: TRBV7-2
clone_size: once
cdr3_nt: TGTGCCAGCAGCCCAAGTGGGACTAGCCTCTACAATGAGCAGTTCTTC
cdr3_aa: CASSPSGTSLYNEQFF

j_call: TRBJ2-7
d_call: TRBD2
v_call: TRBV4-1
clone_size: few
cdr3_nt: TGCGCCAGCAGCCAACCTGGGGCGGGCGGGAGAGCTGAGCATTCCTACGAGCAGTACTTC
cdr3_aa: CASSQPGAGGRAEHSYEQYF

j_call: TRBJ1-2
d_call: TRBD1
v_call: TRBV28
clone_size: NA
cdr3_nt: TGTGCCAGCTCCCCGCAGGGGACAGGTCCTAACTATGGCTACACCTTC
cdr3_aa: CASSPQGTGPNYGYTF

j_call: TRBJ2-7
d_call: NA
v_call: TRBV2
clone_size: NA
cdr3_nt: TGTGCCAGCAGTGTACGGGGAGACACCTACGAGCAGTACTTC
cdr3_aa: CASSVRGDTYEQYF

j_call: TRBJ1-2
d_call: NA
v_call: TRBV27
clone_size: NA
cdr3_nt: TGTGCCAGCAGGAATAACTATGGCTACACCTTC
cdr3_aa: CASRNNYGYTF

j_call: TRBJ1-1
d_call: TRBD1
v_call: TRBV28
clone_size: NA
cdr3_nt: TGTGCCGCAGGGGGCACTGAAGCTTTCTTT
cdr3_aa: CAAGGTEAFF

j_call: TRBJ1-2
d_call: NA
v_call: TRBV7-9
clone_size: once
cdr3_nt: TGTGCCAGCAGCTCCAGCGGAGGGGGCTATGGCTACACCTTC
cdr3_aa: CASSSSGGGYGYTF

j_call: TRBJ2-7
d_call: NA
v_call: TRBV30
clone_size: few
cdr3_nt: TGTGCCTGGAGTGTATCGAAGGGGCATTCGGGCGAGCAGTACTTC
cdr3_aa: CAWSVSKGHSGEQYF

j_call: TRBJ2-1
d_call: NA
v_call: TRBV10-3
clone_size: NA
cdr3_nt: TGTGCCATCAGTGATAAGGCGGGAAGCTCCTACAATGAGCAGTTCTTC
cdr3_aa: CAISDKAGSSYNEQFF

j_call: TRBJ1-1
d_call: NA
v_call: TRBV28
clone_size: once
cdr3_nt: TGTGCCAGCAGTTTACATGGGCGGGTGATTGGGGACTCTAATGAAGCTTTCTTT
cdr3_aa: CASSLHGRVIGDSNEAFF

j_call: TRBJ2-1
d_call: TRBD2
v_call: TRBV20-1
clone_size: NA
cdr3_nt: TGCAGTGCTAGTCCAATTACTAGCGGGTACAATGAGCAGTTCTTC
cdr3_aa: CSASPITSGYNEQFF

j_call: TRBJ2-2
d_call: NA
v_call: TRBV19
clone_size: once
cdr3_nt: TGTGCCAGTAGTATAGTTACGAGCGGTCCCGGGGGCACCGGGGAGCTGTTTTTT
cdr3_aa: CASSIVTSGPGGTGELFF

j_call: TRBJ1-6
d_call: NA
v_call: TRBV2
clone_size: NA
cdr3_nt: TGTGCCAGCAAGGGCTCCTATAATTCACCCCTCCACTTT
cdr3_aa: CASKGSYNSPLHF